These 14 T cell receptor beta chains were all obtained from the same sample, sequenced in a study of technical replicates of blood from a handful of donors. Measured with immunoSEQ multiplex PCR; TCRdb has only the in-frame clones, and not every one. Of 50,000 to 65,000 clones listed, approximately 89% are singletons. Sequenced input: PBMCs. The receptors were sampled from a human donor in good health. Some clones in this sample may be carry-over from other donors' samples.

The V and J genes are TRBV7-7 and TRBJ2-2; 10 nucleotides align to TRBD1. V shed 3 bases and J 5 bases; nucleotides not matched to a gene: 3. Germline V gene lookup returns CDR1 SSHAT and CDR2 FNYEAQ (reference sequence). This CDR3 is built from 15 residues. Written as DNA, the CDR3 is TGTGCCAGCAGCTTGGGACAGGGGATAACCGGGGAGCTGTTTTTT. Its translation: CASSLGQGITGELFF.

This chain uses TRBV4-3 with TRBJ2-2; 9 positions agree with TRBD2. Per the germline V gene, CDR1 is LGHNA and CDR2 is YSLEER. This CDR3 has 18 residues. Trimming took 0 bases from V and 0 from J; bases not matched to a gene: 5. In DNA, the CDR3 is TGCGCCAGCAGCCAAGATGCGGCTAGCGGGACGAACACCGGGGAGCTGTTTTTT. This translates into CASSQDAASGTNTGELFF.

The chain employs TRBV29-1 and TRBJ1-1; 8 bases match TRBD1. CDR1 and CDR2 from the germline V gene are SQVTM and ANQGSEA. The CDR3 extends over 13 amino acids. J was trimmed by 3 bases and V by 7 bases; bases with no gene match: 7. In nucleotides, the CDR3 is TGCAGCGCCACGACAGGGGATTACACTGAAGCTTTCTTT. It is translated as CSATTGDYTEAFF.

This rearrangement joins TRBV7-2 to TRBJ2-5; a possible D gene is TRBD1 (5 bases). The CDR3 is 15 residues long. The ends were cut back, 5 bases at V and 7 bases at J, with 20 bases in the middle. Germline V CDR1 and CDR2: SGHTA, FQGNSA. CDR3 in DNA: TGTGCCAGCAGCCCCTGGACACCGCCATTAGGGACCCAGTACTTC. It yields the protein CASSPWTPPLGTQYF.

The chain has TRBV6-5 and TRBJ2-5; 10 bases line up with TRBD2. Germline-derived CDR1 and CDR2 are MNHEY and SVGAGI. The CDR3 consists of 16 residues. With 4 bases clipped from V and 4 bases from J, the junction kept 9 bases outside the gene matches. DNA for the CDR3: TGTGCCAGCAGTTCACTAAGCGGGGGGGCCGGAGAGACCCAGTACTTC. Protein: CASSSLSGGAGETQYF.

The chain employs TRBV7-9 and TRBJ2-2; D not resolved. This CDR3 region has 14 residues. Trimming removed 1 base from V and 1 base from J, with 4 bases in between. The germline V gene encodes CDR1 SEHNR and CDR2 FQNEAQ (reference sequence). CDR3 region: CASSLGQNTGELFF. CDR3 DNA sequence: TGTGCCAGCAGCTTAGGACAGAACACCGGGGAGCTGTTTTTT.

CDR3 coding DNA: TGTGCCAGCAGGACGACAGTGCTTAATGAAAAACTGTTTTTT. Translating it yields CASRTTVLNEKLFF. The chain has TRBV6-1 and TRBJ1-4; the D gene is possibly TRBD1 (5 bases). Trimming pared 6 bases from V and 4 bases from J, leaving 12 bases between. Germline assignment: CDR1 MNHNS and CDR2 SASEGT. This CDR3 spans 14 amino acids.

This chain uses TRBV4-2 with TRBJ2-2; 8 bases align to TRBD2. V gave up 1 base and J gave up 6 bases; unmatched junction bases: 7. The CDR3 loop spans 16 amino acids. The germline V gene has CDR1 LGHNA and CDR2 YNFKEQ. The CDR3 DNA sequence: TGTGCCAGCAGCCAAGTGTTGGGCGGGGGGCCCGGGGAGCTGTTTTTT. Residues: CASSQVLGGGPGELFF.

The gene calls are TRBV12-5 and TRBJ1-2; D unresolved. The V end lost 4 bases, the J end lost 2 bases, and 8 bases lay between the germline ends. Germline-derived CDR1 and CDR2 are LGHNT and FRNRAP. CDR3 length equals 13 residues. This CDR3 reads CASGWAGNYGYTF. The CDR3 coding sequence is TGTGCTAGTGGTTGGGCGGGCAACTATGGCTACACCTTC.

This chain links TRBV11-1 with TRBJ2-7; D might be TRBD2 (6 bases). CDR1 and CDR2 from the germline V gene are SGHAT and FQDESV (reference sequence). The V end lost 5 bases, the J end lost 3 bases, and 14 bases lay between the germline ends. This CDR3 spans 14 amino acids. CDR3 nucleotide sequence: TGTGCCAGCAGCCGGGGCGGGGCGGGCTACGAGCAGTACTTC. This translates into CASSRGGAGYEQYF.

Here the CDR3 reads CASSSQAGGRLSWNEQFF. The CDR3 nucleotides read TGCGCCAGCAGCTCGCAAGCGGGGGGGAGATTATCGTGGAATGAGCAGTTCTTC. The chain recombines TRBV4-3 with TRBJ2-1, with 10 bases aligning to TRBD2. Germline trimming cut 5 bases from V and 7 bases from J; bases unmatched to any gene: 17. Germline V gene lookup returns CDR1 LGHNA and CDR2 YSLEER. This CDR3 is built from 18 residues.

This clone was counted a single time. The chain is built from TRBV9 and TRBJ2-1; possibly TRBD2 for D (5 bases). The CDR3 length is 14 residues. Germline lookup yields CDR1 SGDLS and CDR2 YYNGEE. V lost 0 bases to trimming and J lost 5 bases, with 9 bases between them. CDR3 sequence: CASSVATRNNEQFF. The CDR3 nucleotides are TGTGCCAGCAGCGTAGCTACTAGAAACAATGAGCAGTTCTTC.

This chain joins TRBV4-3 and TRBJ2-7, with 7 bases matching TRBD1. V shed 0 bases, J shed 6 bases, and the junction held 2 bases outside the gene matches. CDR3 length: 13 amino acids. Germline CDR1 and CDR2: LGHNA and YSLEER. The CDR3 loop reads CASSQENRGEQYF. The CDR3 DNA is TGCGCCAGCAGCCAAGAGAACAGGGGCGAGCAGTACTTC.

The J gene is TRBJ2-3, the V gene TRBV7-6; D may be TRBD1 (6 bases). The CDR3 is 15 amino acids. V lost 5 bases to trimming and J lost 4 bases, with 16 bases between them. Looked up from germline, CDR1 is SGHVS and CDR2 is FNYEAQ. The CDR3 sequence: CASSLLGAVADTQYF. Here the CDR3 DNA reads TGTGCCAGCAGCCTCCTGGGGGCGGTGGCAGATACGCAGTATTTT.